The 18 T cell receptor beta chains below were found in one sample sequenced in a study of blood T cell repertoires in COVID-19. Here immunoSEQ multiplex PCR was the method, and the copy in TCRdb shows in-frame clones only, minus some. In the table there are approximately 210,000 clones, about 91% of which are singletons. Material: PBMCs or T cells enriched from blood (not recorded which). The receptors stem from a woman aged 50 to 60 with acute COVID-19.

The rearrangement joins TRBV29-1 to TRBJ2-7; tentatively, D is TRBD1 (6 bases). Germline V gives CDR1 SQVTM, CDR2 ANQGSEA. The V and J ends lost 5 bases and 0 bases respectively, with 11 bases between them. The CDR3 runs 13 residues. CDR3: CSVCRTVSYEQYF. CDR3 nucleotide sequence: TGCAGCGTTTGTAGGACAGTCTCCTACGAGCAGTACTTC.

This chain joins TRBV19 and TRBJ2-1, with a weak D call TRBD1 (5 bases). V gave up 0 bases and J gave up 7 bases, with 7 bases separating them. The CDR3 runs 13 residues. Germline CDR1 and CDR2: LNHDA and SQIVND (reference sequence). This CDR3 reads CASSIDRANEQFF. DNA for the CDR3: TGTGCCAGTAGTATAGACAGGGCTAATGAGCAGTTCTTC.

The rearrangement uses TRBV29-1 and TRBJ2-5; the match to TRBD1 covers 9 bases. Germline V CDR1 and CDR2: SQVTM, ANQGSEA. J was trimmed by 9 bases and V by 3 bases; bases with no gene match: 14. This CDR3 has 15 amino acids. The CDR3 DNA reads TGCAGCGTTGAGGGCCGGGACAGGGCCCCACAGGCCCAGTACTTC. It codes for CSVEGRDRAPQAQYF.

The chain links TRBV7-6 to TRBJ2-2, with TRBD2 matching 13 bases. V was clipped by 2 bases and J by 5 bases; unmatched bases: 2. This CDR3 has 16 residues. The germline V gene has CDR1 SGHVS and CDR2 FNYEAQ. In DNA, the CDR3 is TGTGCCAGCAGCTTAAAGGGACTAGCGGGGACCGGGGAGCTGTTTTTT. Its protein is CASSLKGLAGTGELFF.

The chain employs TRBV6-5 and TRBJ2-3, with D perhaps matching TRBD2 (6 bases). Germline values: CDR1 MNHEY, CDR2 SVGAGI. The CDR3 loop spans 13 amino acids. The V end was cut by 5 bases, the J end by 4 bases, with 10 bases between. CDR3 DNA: TGTGCCAGCAGTCGGAGGGAGTCAGATACGCAGTATTTT. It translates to CASSRRESDTQYF.

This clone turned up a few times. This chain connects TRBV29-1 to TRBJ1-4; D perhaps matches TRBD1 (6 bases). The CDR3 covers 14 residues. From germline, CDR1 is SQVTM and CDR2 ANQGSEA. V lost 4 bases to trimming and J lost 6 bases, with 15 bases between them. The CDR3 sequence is CSVVLRGADEKLFF. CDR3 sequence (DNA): TGCAGCGTTGTACTACGGGGGGCGGATGAAAAACTGTTTTTT.

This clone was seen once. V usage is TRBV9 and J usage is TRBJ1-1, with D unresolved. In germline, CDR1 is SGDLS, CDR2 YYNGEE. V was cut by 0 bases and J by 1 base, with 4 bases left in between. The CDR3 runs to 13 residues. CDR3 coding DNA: TGTGCCAGCAGCGTAGCTTCGAACACTGAAGCTTTCTTT. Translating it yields CASSVASNTEAFF. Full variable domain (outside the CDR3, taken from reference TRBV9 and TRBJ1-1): DSGVTQTPKHLITATGQRVTLRCSPRSGDLSVYWYQQSLDQGLQFLIQYYNGEERAKGNILERFSAQQFPDLHSELNLSSLELGDSALYFCASSVASNTEAFFGQGTRLTVV.

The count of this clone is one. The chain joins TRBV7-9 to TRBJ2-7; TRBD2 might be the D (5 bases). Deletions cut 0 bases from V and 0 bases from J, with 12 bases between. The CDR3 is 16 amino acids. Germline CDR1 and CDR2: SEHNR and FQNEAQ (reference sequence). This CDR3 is CASSLAPSSRSYEQYF. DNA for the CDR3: TGTGCCAGCAGCTTAGCGCCTAGCAGTCGCTCCTACGAGCAGTACTTC.

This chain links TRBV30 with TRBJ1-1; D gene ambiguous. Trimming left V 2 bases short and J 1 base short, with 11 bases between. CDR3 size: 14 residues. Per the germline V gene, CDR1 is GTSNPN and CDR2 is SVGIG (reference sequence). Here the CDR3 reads CAWSYRYENTEAFF. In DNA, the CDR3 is TGTGCCTGGAGTTATCGGTATGAGAACACTGAAGCTTTCTTT.

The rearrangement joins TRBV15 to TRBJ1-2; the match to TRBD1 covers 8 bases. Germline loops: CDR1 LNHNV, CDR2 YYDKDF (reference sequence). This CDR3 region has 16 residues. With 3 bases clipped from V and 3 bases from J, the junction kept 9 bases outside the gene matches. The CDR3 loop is CATSRSQGAQDYGYTF. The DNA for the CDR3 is TGTGCCACCAGCAGGAGTCAGGGGGCGCAGGACTATGGCTACACCTTC.

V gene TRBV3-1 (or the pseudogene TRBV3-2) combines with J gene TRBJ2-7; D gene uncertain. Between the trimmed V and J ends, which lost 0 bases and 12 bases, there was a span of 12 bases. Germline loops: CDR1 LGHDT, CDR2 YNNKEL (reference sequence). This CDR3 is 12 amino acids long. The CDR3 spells CASSQDRGRRYF. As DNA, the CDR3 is TGTGCCAGCAGCCAAGATCGTGGCAGAAGGTACTTC.

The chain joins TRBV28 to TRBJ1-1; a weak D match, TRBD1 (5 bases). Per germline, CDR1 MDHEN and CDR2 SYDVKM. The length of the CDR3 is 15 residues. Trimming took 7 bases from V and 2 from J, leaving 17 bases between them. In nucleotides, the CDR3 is TGTGCCAGCAATTCCGGGGGACGGGCTAACACTGAAGCTTTCTTT. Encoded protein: CASNSGGRANTEAFF.

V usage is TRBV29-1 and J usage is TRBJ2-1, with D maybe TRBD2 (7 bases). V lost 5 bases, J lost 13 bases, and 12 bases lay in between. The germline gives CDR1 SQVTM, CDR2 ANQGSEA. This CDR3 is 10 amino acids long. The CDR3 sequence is CSVTGREQFF. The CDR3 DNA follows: TGCAGCGTTACAGGGAGGGAACAGTTCTTC.

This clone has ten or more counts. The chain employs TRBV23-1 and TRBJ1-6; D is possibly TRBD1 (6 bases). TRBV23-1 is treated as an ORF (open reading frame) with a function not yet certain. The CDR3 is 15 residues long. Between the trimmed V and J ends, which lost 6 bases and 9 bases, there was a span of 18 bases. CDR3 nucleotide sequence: TGCGCCAGCAGCCACAGGTACAGGGCAGGTTCACCCCTCCACTTT. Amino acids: CASSHRYRAGSPLHF.

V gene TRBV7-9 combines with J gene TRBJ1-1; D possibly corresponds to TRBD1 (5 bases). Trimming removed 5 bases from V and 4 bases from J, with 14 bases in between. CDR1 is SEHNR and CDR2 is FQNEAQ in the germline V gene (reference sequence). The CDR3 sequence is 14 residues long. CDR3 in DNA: TGTGCCAGCAGCGGGGCTGGGAGGAGCACTGAAGCTTTCTTT. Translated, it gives CASSGAGRSTEAFF.

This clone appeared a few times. The CDR3 loop is CASKTGVIDEKLFF. CDR3 nucleotides: TGTGCCAGCAAAACAGGGGTGATCGATGAAAAACTGTTTTTT. V gene TRBV28 combines with J gene TRBJ1-4, with 7 bases lining up with TRBD1. V lost 7 bases, J lost 6 bases, and 8 bases stayed unmatched. This CDR3 region has 14 residues. CDR1 is MDHEN, CDR2 SYDVKM, per germline.

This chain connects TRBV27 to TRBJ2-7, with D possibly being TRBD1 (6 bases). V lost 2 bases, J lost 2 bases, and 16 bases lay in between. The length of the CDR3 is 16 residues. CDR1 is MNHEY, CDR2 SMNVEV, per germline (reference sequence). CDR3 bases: TGTGCCAGCAGTTTAACAAAACAGGGTATACCCTACGAGCAGTACTTC. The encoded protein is CASSLTKQGIPYEQYF.

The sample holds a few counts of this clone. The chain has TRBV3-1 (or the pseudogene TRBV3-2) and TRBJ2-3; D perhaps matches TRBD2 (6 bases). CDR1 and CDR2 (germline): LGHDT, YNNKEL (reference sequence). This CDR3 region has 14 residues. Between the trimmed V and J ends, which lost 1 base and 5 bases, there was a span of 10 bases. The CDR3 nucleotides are TGTGCCAGCAGCCAAGGGAGTAGCGGAGATACGCAGTATTTT. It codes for CASSQGSSGDTQYF.